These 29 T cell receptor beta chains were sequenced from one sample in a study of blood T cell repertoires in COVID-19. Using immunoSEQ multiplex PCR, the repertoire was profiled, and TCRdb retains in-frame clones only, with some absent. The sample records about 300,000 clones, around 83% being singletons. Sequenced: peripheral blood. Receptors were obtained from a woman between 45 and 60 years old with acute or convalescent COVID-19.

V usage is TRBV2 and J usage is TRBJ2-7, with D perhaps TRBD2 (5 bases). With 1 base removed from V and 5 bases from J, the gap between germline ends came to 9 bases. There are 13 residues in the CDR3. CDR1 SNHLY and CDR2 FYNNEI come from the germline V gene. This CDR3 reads CASSEGELNEQYV. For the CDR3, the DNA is TGTGCCAGCAGTGAAGGGGAGCTGAACGAGCAGTACGTC.

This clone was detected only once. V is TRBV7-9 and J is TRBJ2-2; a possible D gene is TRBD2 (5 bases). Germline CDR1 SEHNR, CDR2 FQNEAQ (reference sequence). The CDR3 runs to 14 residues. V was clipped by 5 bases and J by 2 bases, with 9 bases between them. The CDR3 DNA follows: TGTGCCAGCAGCGTGACTACTAACACCGGGGAGCTGTTTTTT. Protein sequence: CASSVTTNTGELFF.

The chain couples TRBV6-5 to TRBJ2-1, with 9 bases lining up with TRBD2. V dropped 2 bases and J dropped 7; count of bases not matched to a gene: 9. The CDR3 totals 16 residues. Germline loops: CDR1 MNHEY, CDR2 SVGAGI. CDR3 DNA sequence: TGTGCCAGCAGTTACGGTGCTAGCGGGATTTTAAATGAGCAGTTCTTC. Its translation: CASSYGASGILNEQFF.

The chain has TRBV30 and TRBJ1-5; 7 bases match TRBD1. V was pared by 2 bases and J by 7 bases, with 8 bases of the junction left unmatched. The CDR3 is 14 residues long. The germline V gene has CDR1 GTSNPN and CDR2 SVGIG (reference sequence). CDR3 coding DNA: TGTGCCTGGAGTATGGTGAGGGGGCAACAGCCCCAGCATTTT. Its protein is CAWSMVRGQQPQHF.

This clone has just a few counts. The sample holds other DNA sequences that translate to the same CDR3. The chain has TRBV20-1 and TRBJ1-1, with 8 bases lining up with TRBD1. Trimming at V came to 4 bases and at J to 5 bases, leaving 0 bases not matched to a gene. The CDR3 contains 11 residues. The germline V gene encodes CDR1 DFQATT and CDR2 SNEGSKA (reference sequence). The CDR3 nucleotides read TGCAGTGCTAACAGGGGGACTGAAGCTTTCTTT. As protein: CSANRGTEAFF.

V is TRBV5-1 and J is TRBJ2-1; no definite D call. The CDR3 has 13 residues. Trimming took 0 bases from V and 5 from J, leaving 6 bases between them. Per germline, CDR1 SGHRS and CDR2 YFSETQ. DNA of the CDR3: TGCGCCAGCAGCTTGGCCCCCAACAATGAGCAGTTCTTC. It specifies CASSLAPNNEQFF.

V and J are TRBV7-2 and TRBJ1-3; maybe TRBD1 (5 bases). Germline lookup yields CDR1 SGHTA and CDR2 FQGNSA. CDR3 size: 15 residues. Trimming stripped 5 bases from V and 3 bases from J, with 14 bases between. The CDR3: CASSTDQGNGNTIYF. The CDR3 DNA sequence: TGTGCCAGCAGCACAGATCAGGGTAATGGAAACACCATATATTTT.

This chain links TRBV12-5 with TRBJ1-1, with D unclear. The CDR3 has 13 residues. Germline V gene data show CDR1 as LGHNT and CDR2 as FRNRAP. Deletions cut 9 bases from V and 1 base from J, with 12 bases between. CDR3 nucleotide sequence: TGTGCTAGCCGTCTTCCAGAGAACACTGAAGCTTTCTTT. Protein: CASRLPENTEAFF.

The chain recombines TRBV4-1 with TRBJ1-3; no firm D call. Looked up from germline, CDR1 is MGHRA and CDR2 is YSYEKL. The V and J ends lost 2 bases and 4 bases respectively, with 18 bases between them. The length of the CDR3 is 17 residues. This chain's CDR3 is CASSQSPRAHLGNTIYF. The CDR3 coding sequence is TGCGCCAGCAGCCAATCCCCGCGGGCCCACCTCGGAAACACCATATATTTT.

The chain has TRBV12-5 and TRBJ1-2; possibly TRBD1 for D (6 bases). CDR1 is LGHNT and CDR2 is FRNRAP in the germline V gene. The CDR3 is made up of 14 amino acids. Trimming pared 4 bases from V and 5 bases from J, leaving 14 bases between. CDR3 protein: CASGSVQGEYGYTF. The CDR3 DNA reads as TGTGCTAGTGGTTCTGTACAGGGAGAGTATGGCTACACCTTC.

This CDR3 reads CASTQGNYGYTF. Written as DNA, the CDR3 is TGCGCCAGCACCCAGGGGAATTATGGCTACACCTTC. The rearrangement joins TRBV10-2 to TRBJ1-2, with TRBD1 as a possible D gene (6 bases). CDR3 length: 12 residues. Germline values: CDR1 WSHSY, CDR2 SAAADI. V was cut by 7 bases and J by 5 bases, with 11 bases left in between.

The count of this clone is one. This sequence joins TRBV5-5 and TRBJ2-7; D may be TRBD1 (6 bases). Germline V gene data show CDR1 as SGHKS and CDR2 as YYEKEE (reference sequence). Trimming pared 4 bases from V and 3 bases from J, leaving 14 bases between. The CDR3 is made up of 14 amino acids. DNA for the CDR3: TGTGCCAGCAGCACGGCAGGGGCCAGCTACGAGCAGTACTTC. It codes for CASSTAGASYEQYF.

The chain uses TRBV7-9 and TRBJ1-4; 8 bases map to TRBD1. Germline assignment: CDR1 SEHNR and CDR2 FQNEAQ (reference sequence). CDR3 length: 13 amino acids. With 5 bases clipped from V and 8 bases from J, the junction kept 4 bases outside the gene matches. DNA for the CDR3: TGTGCCAGCAGCAGGACAGGGACCGAAAAACTGTTTTTT. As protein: CASSRTGTEKLFF.

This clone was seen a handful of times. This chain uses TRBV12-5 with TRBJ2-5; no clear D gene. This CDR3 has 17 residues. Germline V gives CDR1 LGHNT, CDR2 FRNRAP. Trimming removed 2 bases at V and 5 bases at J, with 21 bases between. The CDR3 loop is CASGLTRPLARWETQYF. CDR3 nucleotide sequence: TGTGCTAGTGGTTTGACCCGCCCACTGGCGAGGTGGGAGACCCAGTACTTC.

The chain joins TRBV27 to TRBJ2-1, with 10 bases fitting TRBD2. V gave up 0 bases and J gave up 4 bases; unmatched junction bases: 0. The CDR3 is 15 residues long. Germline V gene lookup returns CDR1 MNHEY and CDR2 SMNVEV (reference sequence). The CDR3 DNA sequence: TGTGCCAGCAGTTTATCGGGACTAGCGTACAATGAGCAGTTCTTC. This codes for CASSLSGLAYNEQFF.

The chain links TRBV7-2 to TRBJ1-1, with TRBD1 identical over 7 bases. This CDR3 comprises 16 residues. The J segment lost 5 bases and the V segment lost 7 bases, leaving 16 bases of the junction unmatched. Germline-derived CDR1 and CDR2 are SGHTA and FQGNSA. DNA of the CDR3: TGTGCCAGCAACCGGGACATCAGGGGGAGAGATACTGAAGCTTTCTTT. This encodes CASNRDIRGRDTEAFF.

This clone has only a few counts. CDR3 amino acids: CASSLGDSNSPLHF. In DNA form, the CDR3 reads TGTGCCAGCAGCTTAGGGGACAGTAATTCACCCCTCCACTTT. V and J are TRBV7-8 and TRBJ1-6; 7 nucleotides match TRBD1. CDR3 size: 14 residues. V shed 1 base, J shed 6 bases, and the junction held 0 bases outside the gene matches. CDR1 and CDR2 from the germline V gene are SGHVS and FQNEAQ.

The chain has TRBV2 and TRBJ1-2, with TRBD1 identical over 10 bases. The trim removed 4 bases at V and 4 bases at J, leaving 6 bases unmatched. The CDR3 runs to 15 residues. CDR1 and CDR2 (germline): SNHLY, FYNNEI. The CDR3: CASSGRTGGGYGYTF. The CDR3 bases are TGTGCCAGCAGTGGTCGGACAGGGGGGGGCTATGGCTACACCTTC.

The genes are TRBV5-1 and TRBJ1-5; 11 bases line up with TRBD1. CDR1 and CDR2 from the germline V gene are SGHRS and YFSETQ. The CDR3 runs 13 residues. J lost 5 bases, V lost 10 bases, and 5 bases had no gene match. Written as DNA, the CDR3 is TGCGCCCAAGGGGACAGGGGGGATCAGCCCCAGCATTTT. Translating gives CAQGDRGDQPQHF.

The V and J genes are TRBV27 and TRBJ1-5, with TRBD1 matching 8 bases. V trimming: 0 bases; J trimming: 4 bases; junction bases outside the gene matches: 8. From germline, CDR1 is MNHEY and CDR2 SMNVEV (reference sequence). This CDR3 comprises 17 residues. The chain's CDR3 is CASSLSARTGINQPQHF. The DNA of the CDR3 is TGTGCCAGCAGTTTATCGGCTCGGACAGGGATAAATCAGCCCCAGCATTTT.

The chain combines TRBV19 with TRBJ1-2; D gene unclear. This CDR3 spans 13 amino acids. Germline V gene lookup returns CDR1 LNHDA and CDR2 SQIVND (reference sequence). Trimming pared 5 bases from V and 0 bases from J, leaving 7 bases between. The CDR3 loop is CASSFVPNYGYTF. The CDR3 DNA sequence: TGTGCCAGTAGTTTCGTTCCTAACTATGGCTACACCTTC.

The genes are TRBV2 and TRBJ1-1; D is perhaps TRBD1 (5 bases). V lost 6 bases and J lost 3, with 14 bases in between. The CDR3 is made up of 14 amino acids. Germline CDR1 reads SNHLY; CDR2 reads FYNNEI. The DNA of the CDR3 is TGTGCCAGCAGAGGTCTAGGGGCGGACACTGAAGCTTTCTTT. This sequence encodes CASRGLGADTEAFF.

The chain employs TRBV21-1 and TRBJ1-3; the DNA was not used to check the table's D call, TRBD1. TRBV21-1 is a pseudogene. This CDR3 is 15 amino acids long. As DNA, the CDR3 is TGTGCCAGCAGCAAAGCGCTCAGGGTGGGAAACACCATATATTTT. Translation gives CASSKALRVGNTIYF.

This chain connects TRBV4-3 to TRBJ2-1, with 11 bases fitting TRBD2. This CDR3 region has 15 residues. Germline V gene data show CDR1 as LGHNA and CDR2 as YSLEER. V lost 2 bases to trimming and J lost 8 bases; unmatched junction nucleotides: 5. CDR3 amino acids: CASSQTSGSLDEQFF. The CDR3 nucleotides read TGCGCCAGCAGCCAAACTAGCGGGAGTCTGGATGAGCAGTTCTTC.

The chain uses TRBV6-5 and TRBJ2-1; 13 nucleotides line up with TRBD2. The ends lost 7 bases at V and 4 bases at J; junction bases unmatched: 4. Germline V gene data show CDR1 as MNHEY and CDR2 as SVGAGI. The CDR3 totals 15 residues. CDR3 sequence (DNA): TGTGCCAGCATCGGGACTAGCGGGGTTTACAATGAGCAGTTCTTC. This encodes CASIGTSGVYNEQFF.

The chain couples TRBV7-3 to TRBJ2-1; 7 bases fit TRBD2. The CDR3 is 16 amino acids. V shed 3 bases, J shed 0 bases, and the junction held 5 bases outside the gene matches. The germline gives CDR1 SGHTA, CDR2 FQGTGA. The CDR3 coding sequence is TGTGCCAGCAGCTTGTGGAGCGGGGCCTCCTACAATGAGCAGTTCTTC. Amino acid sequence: CASSLWSGASYNEQFF.

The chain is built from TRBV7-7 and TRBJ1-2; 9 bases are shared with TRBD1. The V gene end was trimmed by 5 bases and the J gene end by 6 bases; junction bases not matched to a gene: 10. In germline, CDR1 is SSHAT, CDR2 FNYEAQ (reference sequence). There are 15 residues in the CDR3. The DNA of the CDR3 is TGTGCCAGCAGCCCGAAGGGACAGGGACGGGATGGCTACACCTTC. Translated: CASSPKGQGRDGYTF.

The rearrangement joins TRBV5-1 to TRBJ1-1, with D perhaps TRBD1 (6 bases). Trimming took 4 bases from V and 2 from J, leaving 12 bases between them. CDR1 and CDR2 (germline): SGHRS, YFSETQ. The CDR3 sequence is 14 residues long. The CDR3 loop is CASSRDTINTEAFF. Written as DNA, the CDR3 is TGCGCCAGCAGCCGGGACACAATTAACACTGAAGCTTTCTTT.

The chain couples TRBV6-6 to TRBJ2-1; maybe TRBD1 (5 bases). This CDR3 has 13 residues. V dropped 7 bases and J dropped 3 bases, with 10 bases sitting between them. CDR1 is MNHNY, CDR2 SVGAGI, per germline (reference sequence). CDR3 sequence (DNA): TGTGCCAGCAATGCTGACAGCTACAATGAGCAGTTCTTC. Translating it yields CASNADSYNEQFF.